These T cell receptor beta chains were read from a single sample in a study of blood T cell repertoires in COVID-19. Repertoires were generated with immunoSEQ multiplex PCR, while TCRdb's copy carries only in-frame clones and drops some. The repertoire holds about 270,000 clones, approximately 90% seen once, with approximately 2% in the top ten. Sequenced input: PBMCs or T cells enriched from blood (not recorded which). These receptors all stem from a woman in her sixties in a cohort exposed to, infected with or recovered from COVID-19 (not recorded which). The CDR3 runs from the conserved cysteine through the conserved F or W. D genes are given only for firm matches. Size values are once, few and many counts, or a class for expanded clones, and some rows have none.

D	J	length	V	size	CDR3	DNA
TRBD2	TRBJ2-1	17	TRBV14	few	CASSPRIAGSEWNEQFF	TGTGCCAGCAGCCCGCGGATAGCGGGGAGTGAGTGGAATGAGCAGTTCTTC
TRBD2	TRBJ2-5	17	TRBV24-1	-	CATSERPSGRTQETQYF	TGTGCCACCAGTGAGCGTCCTAGCGGGAGGACACAAGAGACCCAGTACTTC
TRBD1	TRBJ1-1	14	TRBV5-1	-	CASSPTGGWTEAFF	TGCGCCAGCAGCCCCACAGGGGGCTGGACTGAAGCTTTCTTT
TRBD1	TRBJ1-2	14	TRBV7-9	-	CASSLGQGGNGYTF	TGTGCCAGCAGCCTGGGACAGGGAGGGAATGGCTACACCTTC
-	TRBJ1-1	13	TRBV6-5	-	CASSYSSVTEAFF	TGTGCCAGCAGTTACTCTTCCGTCACTGAAGCTTTCTTT
-	TRBJ1-4	16	TRBV5-8	-	CASSFILTGSGEKLFF	TGTGCCAGCAGCTTCATTTTAACAGGGTCGGGGGAAAAACTGTTTTTT
-	TRBJ2-2	15	TRBV5-1	-	CASKSWTANTGELFF	TGCGCCAGCAAATCCTGGACAGCGAACACCGGGGAGCTGTTTTTT
TRBD1	TRBJ1-4	14	TRBV7-9	-	CASSPQGVREKLFF	TGTGCCAGCAGCCCACAGGGGGTTCGGGAAAAACTGTTTTTT
TRBD2	TRBJ2-4	12	TRBV15	-	CATSRDFGTSNF	TGTGCCACCAGCAGAGATTTCGGGACTAGCAACTTC
-	TRBJ2-3	14	TRBV9	once	CASSVVAGPDTQYF	TGTGCCAGCAGCGTAGTGGCAGGGCCAGATACGCAGTATTTT
TRBD1	TRBJ2-3	16	TRBV24-1	-	CATSEAGTGGPDTQYF	TGTGCCACCAGTGAGGCCGGGACAGGGGGCCCAGATACGCAGTATTTT
-	TRBJ1-3	15	TRBV9	-	CASSVGQGSGNTIYF	TGTGCCAGCAGCGTAGGGCAGGGCTCTGGAAACACCATATATTTT
TRBD2	TRBJ2-3	14	TRBV4-1	-	CASRLAVSTDTQYF	TGCGCCAGCAGGCTAGCGGTTAGCACAGATACGCAGTATTTT
-	TRBJ1-3	15	TRBV6-5	-	CASSNQGRSGNTIYF	TGTGCCAGCAGTAACCAGGGCCGCTCTGGAAACACCATATATTTT
TRBD1	TRBJ2-7	15	TRBV6-1	-	CASSEDRGPSREQYF	TGTGCCAGCAGTGAAGACAGGGGGCCCTCAAGAGAGCAGTACTTC
TRBD1	TRBJ1-5	13	TRBV18	-	CASSTGANQPQHF	TGTGCCAGCTCAACAGGGGCCAATCAGCCCCAGCATTTT
-	TRBJ2-7	13	TRBV19	-	CASSIQIPYEQYF	TGTGCCAGTAGTATACAGATCCCCTACGAGCAGTACTTC
-	TRBJ2-7	15	TRBV10-2	-	CASSEPRGGTYEQYF	TGCGCCAGCAGTGAGCCAAGGGGCGGGACCTACGAGCAGTACTTC
-	TRBJ2-1	11	TRBV18	-	CASSIGVARFF	TGTGCCAGCTCAATAGGGGTGGCTCGGTTCTTC
-	TRBJ2-5	14	TRBV11-2	-	CASSLEASEETQYF	TGTGCCAGCAGCTTAGAGGCAAGCGAAGAGACCCAGTACTTC